This is a list of T cell receptor beta chains from one sample in a study of T cell repertoires in cytomegalovirus infection. Via MiXCR, TCRdb re-called the reads, giving one row per CDR3 protein. The profile shows approximately 500,000 distinct CDR3 sequences, around 11% of them singletons. The specimen was PBMCs. These receptors all stem from a human donor in good health (CMV status not recorded). Some clones in this sample may be carry-over from other donors' samples. Both conserved end residues are part of each CDR3. Fields, in order: CDR3 protein, CDR3 DNA, J gene, D gene, V gene, clone size. A D gene is named only where the DNA matches it firmly. Rows may omit the clone size; those that give it use once, few, many or a size class.

CASSPPTGVTNTEAFF TGTGCCAGCAGCCCCCCGACCGGGGTTACGAACACTGAAGCTTTCTTT TRBJ1-1 - TRBV3-1 many
CASMGLNTEAFF TGTGCCAGCATGGGCCTAAACACTGAAGCTTTCTTT TRBJ1-1 - TRBV13 -
CASSDSLTDTQYF TGTGCCAGCAGTGACAGTTTAACAGATACGCAGTATTTT TRBJ2-3 - TRBV25-1 -
CASSLAGGGSTTQQYF TGTGCCAGCAGCTTAGCTGGGGGGGGTTCTACTACGCAGCAGTACTTC TRBJ2-7 TRBD2 TRBV7-9 many
CASSPAGQSFTGELFF TGTGCCAGCAGTCCAGCGGGACAGAGTTTCACCGGGGAGCTGTTTTTT TRBJ2-2 - TRBV28 -
CASSPGQLQETQYF TGCGCCAGCAGCCCTGGACAGTTACAAGAGACCCAGTACTTC TRBJ2-5 - TRBV5-1 many
CASSPKKGKGQPQHF TGTGCCAGCAGTCCGAAAAAGGGAAAGGGTCAGCCCCAGCATTTT TRBJ1-5 - TRBV27 many
CSARGVQGASGYGYTF TGCAGTGCTAGAGGTGTACAGGGGGCGAGTGGCTATGGCTACACCTTC TRBJ1-2 TRBD1 TRBV20-1 few
CATRADRNTEAFF TGTGCCACCCGAGCCGACAGGAACACTGAAGCTTTCTTT TRBJ1-1 - TRBV10-3 many
CASSPPGRTSSGNTIYF TGTGCCAGCTCACCTCCGGGACGGACTAGCTCTGGAAACACCATATATTTT TRBJ1-3 - TRBV18 many
CASSSYTAGEYNEQFF TGTGCCAGCAGCTCGTACACAGCGGGAGAGTACAATGAGCAGTTCTTC TRBJ2-1 TRBD2 TRBV5-6 -
CAISAEPGNEQFF TGTGCCATCAGCGCTGAACCTGGGAATGAGCAGTTCTTC TRBJ2-1 - TRBV10-3 many
CASQLGAETQYF TGTGCCAGCCAGTTAGGGGCAGAGACCCAGTACTTC TRBJ2-5 - TRBV3-1 -
CASSGPGGRKGTQYF TGTGCCAGCAGCGGACCGGGGGGGAGGAAGGGGACCCAGTACTTC TRBJ2-5 TRBD2 TRBV7-2 many
CASSIAPNDGPQHF TGTGCCAGTAGTATCGCCCCGAACGATGGGCCCCAGCATTTT TRBJ1-5 - TRBV19 many
CASSLWTSGTSDTQYF TGTGCCAGCAGCCTCTGGACTAGCGGGACTTCAGATACGCAGTATTTT TRBJ2-3 TRBD2 TRBV7-8 many
CASSLPGEMNTEAFF TGTGCCAGCAGCCTCCCGGGGGAGATGAACACTGAAGCTTTCTTT TRBJ1-1 - TRBV5-6 many
CASGLDLGRFYEQYF TGTGCTAGTGGTTTGGACCTCGGGAGGTTCTACGAGCAGTACTTC TRBJ2-7 TRBD2 TRBV12-5 many
CASSHLAGSDGYTF TGTGCCAGCAGCCACCTGGCGGGGTCGGATGGCTACACCTTC TRBJ1-2 - TRBV5-4 few